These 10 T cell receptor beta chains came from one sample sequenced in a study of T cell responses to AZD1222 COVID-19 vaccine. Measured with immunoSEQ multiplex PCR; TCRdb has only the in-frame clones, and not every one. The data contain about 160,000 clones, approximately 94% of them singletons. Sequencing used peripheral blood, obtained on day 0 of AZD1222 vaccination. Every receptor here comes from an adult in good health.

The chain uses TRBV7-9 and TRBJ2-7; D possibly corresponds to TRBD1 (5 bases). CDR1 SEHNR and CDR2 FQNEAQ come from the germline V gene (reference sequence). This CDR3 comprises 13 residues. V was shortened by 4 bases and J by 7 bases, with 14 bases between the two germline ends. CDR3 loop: CASSSDTSTEQYV. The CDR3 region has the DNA TGTGCCAGCAGCTCGGACACATCTACTGAGCAGTACGTC.

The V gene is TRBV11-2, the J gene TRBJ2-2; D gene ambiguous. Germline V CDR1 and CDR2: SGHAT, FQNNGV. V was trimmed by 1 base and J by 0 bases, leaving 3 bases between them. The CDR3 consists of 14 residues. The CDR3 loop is CASSLVANTGELFF. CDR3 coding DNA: TGTGCCAGCAGCTTAGTCGCGAACACCGGGGAGCTGTTTTTT. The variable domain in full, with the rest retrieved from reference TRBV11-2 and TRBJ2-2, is EAGVAQSPRYKIIEKRQSVAFWCNPISGHATLYWYQQILGQGPKLLIQFQNNGVVDDSQLPKDRFSAERLKGVDSTLKIQPAKLEDSAVYLCASSLVANTGELFFGEGSRLTVL.

CDR3 sequence (DNA): TGTGCCCGGGAGGGGTATAAGCTAGCGGGAGGGCCCGACTCCTACGAGCAGTACGTC. It encodes CAREGYKLAGGPDSYEQYV. The J gene is TRBJ2-7, the V gene TRBV30; the match to TRBD2 covers 12 bases. The CDR3 covers 19 residues. Germline CDR1 reads GTSNPN; CDR2 reads SVGIG (reference sequence). V shed 8 bases and J 0 bases; nucleotides not matched to a gene: 20.

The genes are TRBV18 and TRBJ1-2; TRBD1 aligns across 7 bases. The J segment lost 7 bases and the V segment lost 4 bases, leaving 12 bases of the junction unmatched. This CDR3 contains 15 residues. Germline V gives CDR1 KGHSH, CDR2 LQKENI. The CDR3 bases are TGTGCCAGCTCACACGACAGGGATTTGGTATCTGGCTACACCTTC. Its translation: CASSHDRDLVSGYTF. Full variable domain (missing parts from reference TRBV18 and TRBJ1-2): NAGVMQNPRHLVRRRGQEARLRCSPMKGHSHVYWYRQLPEEGLKFMVYLQKENIIDESGMPKERFSAEFPKEGPSILRIQQVVRGDSAAYFCASSHDRDLVSGYTFGSGTRLTVV.

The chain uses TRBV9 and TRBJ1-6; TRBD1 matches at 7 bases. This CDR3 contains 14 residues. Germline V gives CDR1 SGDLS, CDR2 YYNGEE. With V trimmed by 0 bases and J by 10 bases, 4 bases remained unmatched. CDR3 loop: CASSVAGGDSPLHF. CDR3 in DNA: TGTGCCAGCAGCGTAGCAGGGGGTGACTCACCCCTCCACTTT.

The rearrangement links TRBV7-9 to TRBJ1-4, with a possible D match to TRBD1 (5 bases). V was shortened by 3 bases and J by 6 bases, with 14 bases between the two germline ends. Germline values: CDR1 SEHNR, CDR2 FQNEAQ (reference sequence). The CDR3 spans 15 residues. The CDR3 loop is CASSFGGFAYEKLFF. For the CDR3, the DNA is TGTGCCAGCAGCTTCGGGGGTTTCGCTTATGAAAAACTGTTTTTT.

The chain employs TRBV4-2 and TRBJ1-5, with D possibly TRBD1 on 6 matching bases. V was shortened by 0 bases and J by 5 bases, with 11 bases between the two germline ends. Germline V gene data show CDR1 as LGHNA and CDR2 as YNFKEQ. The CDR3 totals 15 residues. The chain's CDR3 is CASSQEWRGDQPQHF. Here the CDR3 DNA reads TGTGCCAGCAGCCAAGAATGGAGGGGGGATCAGCCCCAGCATTTT.

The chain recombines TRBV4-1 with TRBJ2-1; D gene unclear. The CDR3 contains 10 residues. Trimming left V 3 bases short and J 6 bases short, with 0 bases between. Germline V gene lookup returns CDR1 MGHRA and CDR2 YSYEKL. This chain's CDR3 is CASSHNEQFF. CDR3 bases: TGCGCCAGCAGCCACAATGAGCAGTTCTTC.

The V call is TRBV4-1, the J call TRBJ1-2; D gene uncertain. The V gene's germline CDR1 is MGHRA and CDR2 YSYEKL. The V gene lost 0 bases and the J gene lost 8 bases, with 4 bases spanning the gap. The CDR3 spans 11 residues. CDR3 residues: CASSQDKGYTF. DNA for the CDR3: TGCGCCAGCAGCCAAGACAAAGGCTACACCTTC.

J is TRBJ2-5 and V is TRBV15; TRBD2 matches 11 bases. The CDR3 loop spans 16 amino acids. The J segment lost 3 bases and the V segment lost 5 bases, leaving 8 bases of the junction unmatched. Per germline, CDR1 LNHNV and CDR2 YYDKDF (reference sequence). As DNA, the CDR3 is TGTGCCACCAGCGGCTCGGGACTAGCGGAAAAAGAGACCCAGTACTTC. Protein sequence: CATSGSGLAEKETQYF.